This TCR beta chain was obtained from a study of Ad26.COV2.S vaccination and SARS-CoV-2 variants. The table came from immunoSEQ multiplex PCR; TCRdb's copy has only in-frame clones and leaves some out. The profile shows around 370,000 clones, roughly nine tenths of them singletons. V shed 3 bases, J shed 3 bases, and the junction held 7 bases outside the gene matches. Germline loops: CDR1 SGDLS, CDR2 YYNGEE. The CDR3 covers 16 residues. This rearrangement joins TRBV9 to TRBJ2-1; 9 nucleotides line up with TRBD1. The starting material was peripheral blood, obtained after recovery from COVID-19. The receptor was isolated from a human donor who had recovered from COVID-19. The CDR3 nucleotides are TGTGCCAGCAGCGCCCCAACAGGGGGCTTCTACAATGAGCAGTTCTTC. Translation: CASSAPTGGFYNEQFF.